This TCR beta chain was documented in a study of beta chain features in type 1 diabetes. Isolated RNA was reverse transcribed in full, so expressed TCRB transcripts were sequenced. The repertoire was sequenced with immunoSEQ multiplex PCR; TCRdb's copy has only in-frame clones and lacks some. There are hundreds of thousands of clones in the sample; more than 65% occur only once, and about 0.05% lies in the top ten. CD45RO/CCR7/CD25/CD127/CD95/CD27 separated CD4+ naive, central memory, regulatory and stem cell-like memory cells by sorting. V was pared by 6 bases and J by 3 bases, with 5 bases of the junction left unmatched. The germline V gene has CDR1 SQVTM and CDR2 ANQGSEA. This CDR3 has 13 residues.

V usage is TRBV29-1 and J usage is TRBJ1-5; 7 nucleotides align to TRBD1. The sequence derives from a man under 40 in good health. The sequenced sample consisted of naive CD4+ T cells from blood. CDR3 bases: TGCAGCGTGGCGACAGGGTCCAATCAGCCCCAGCATTTT. Its protein product is CSVATGSNQPQHF.